The 23 T cell receptor beta chains below were found in one sample sequenced in a study of cytomegalovirus exposure and HLA in healthy donors. PCR used 60 Vbeta primers and 13 Jbeta primers. Profiling relied on immunoSEQ multiplex PCR, and the TCRdb table lists in-frame clones only, not all of them. The sample consists of tens of thousands of clones, over 60% of them appearing once. Sequenced input: PBMCs. Every receptor here comes from a male donor in good health and CMV-seropositive.

The chain recombines TRBV5-1 with TRBJ2-2; possible D gene TRBD2, 6 bases. The CDR3 is 15 residues long. The germline gives CDR1 SGHRS, CDR2 YFSETQ. Trimming pared 4 bases from V and 4 bases from J, leaving 14 bases between. CDR3 amino acids: CASSGSSESTGELFF. In DNA, the CDR3 is TGCGCCAGCAGCGGTTCTAGCGAGAGCACCGGGGAGCTGTTTTTT.

The rearrangement uses TRBV29-1 and TRBJ1-1; perhaps TRBD1 as D (5 bases). V lost 7 bases and J lost 4, with 13 bases in between. Per the germline V gene, CDR1 is SQVTM and CDR2 is ANQGSEA. The CDR3 is 12 amino acids. In nucleotides, the CDR3 is TGCAGCGCTAGACCCGGGGGCACTGAAGCTTTCTTT. Translating gives CSARPGGTEAFF. The variable domain in full, completed from reference TRBV29-1 and TRBJ1-1, reads SAVISQKPSRDICQRGTSLTIQCQVDSQVTMMFWYRQQPGQSLTLIATANQGSEATYESGFVIDKFPISRPNLTFSTLTVSNMSPEDSSIYLCSARPGGTEAFFGQGTRLTVV.

The chain carries TRBV9 and TRBJ1-3; D not resolved. Trimming left V 0 bases short and J 4 bases short, with 5 bases between. The CDR3 consists of 13 residues. Germline V CDR1 and CDR2: SGDLS, YYNGEE. This CDR3 is CASSVDEGNTIYF. The CDR3 nucleotides read TGTGCCAGCAGCGTAGACGAGGGAAACACCATATATTTT. The full variable domain, with the rest looked up from reference TRBV9 and TRBJ1-3, is DSGVTQTPKHLITATGQRVTLRCSPRSGDLSVYWYQQSLDQGLQFLIQYYNGEERAKGNILERFSAQQFPDLHSELNLSSLELGDSALYFCASSVDEGNTIYFGEGSWLTVV.

The chain joins TRBV5-1 to TRBJ2-7; the match to TRBD2 covers 9 bases. Trimming took 6 bases from V and 0 from J; bases not matched to a gene: 10. The germline CDR1 and CDR2 sequences are SGHRS and YFSETQ. This CDR3 has 16 amino acids. The CDR3 spells CASTLLAGESSYEQYF. CDR3 nucleotides: TGCGCCAGCACCCTCTTAGCGGGAGAGAGCTCCTACGAGCAGTACTTC.

The chain links TRBV6-6 to TRBJ2-3; D gene unclear. Germline V lookup: CDR1 MNHNY, CDR2 SVGAGI (reference sequence). Trimming cost V 4 bases and J 0 bases, with 11 bases left between them. The CDR3 runs to 15 residues. The CDR3 loop is CASSFSGISTDTQYF. Here the CDR3 DNA reads TGTGCCAGCAGTTTTTCGGGTATTAGCACAGATACGCAGTATTTT.

CDR3: CASRERLAGVEETQYF. The DNA for the CDR3 is TGTGCCAGCAGGGAGCGACTAGCGGGAGTGGAAGAGACCCAGTACTTC. This sequence joins TRBV5-4 and TRBJ2-5, with TRBD2 identical over 12 bases. The CDR3 is 16 amino acids. The J segment lost 3 bases and the V segment lost 5 bases, leaving 8 bases of the junction unmatched. CDR1 and CDR2 from the germline V gene are SGHNT and YYREEE (reference sequence).

About this clone itself: The junction shows a germline mismatch at one end, possibly a read error. The genes are TRBV4-1 and TRBJ2-1, with a weak D call TRBD2 (6 bases). CDR1 is MGHRA and CDR2 is YSYEKL in the germline V gene. This CDR3 is 16 amino acids long. The CDR3 here is CASSLRDSSAYNAQFF. The CDR3 bases are TGCGCCAGCAGCCTAAGGGACTCTAGCGCCTACAATGCGCAGTTCTTC.

This chain connects TRBV7-8 to TRBJ2-5; a possible D gene is TRBD1 (5 bases). Per germline, CDR1 SGHVS and CDR2 FQNEAQ. Trimming cost V 5 bases and J 5 bases, with 18 bases left between them. The CDR3 consists of 15 residues. The CDR3 DNA is TGTGCCAGCAGCCGCGACAGACGCCAACGGGAGACCCAGTACTTC. Amino acid sequence: CASSRDRRQRETQYF.

This clone was counted only a few times. This rearrangement joins TRBV30 to TRBJ2-3; TRBD1 might be the D (5 bases). Trimming shortened V by 0 bases and J by 0 bases, and 7 bases separated the two germline ends. Germline CDR1 is GTSNPN and CDR2 is SVGIG (reference sequence). This CDR3 contains 14 residues. CDR3: CAWSVQVSTDTQYF. CDR3 DNA: TGTGCCTGGAGTGTACAGGTTAGCACAGATACGCAGTATTTT.

The genes are TRBV2 and TRBJ1-4, with D tentatively TRBD1 (5 bases). CDR3 size: 14 residues. From germline, CDR1 is SNHLY and CDR2 FYNNEI. Trimming left V 3 bases short and J 3 bases short, with 8 bases between. DNA of the CDR3: TGTGCCAGCAGTGACAGGGTGGCTAATGAAAAACTGTTTTTT. This gives the protein CASSDRVANEKLFF. Using reference TRBV2 and TRBJ1-4 for the parts outside the CDR3, the full variable domain is EPEVTQTPSHQVTQMGQEVILRCVPISNHLYFYWYRQILGQKVEFLVSFYNNEISEKSEIFDDQFSVERPDGSNFTLKIRSTKLEDSAMYFCASSDRVANEKLFFGSGTQLSVL.

This chain joins TRBV18 and TRBJ2-1; 8 nucleotides line up with TRBD2. V was clipped by 3 bases and J by 4 bases; unmatched bases: 5. The CDR3 runs to 15 residues. Germline loops: CDR1 KGHSH, CDR2 LQKENI. The CDR3 nucleotides read TGTGCCAGCTCACCGTCCGGGACTAGTTACAATGAGCAGTTCTTC. It yields the protein CASSPSGTSYNEQFF.

The rearrangement uses TRBV28 and TRBJ2-6; weak D call: TRBD1 (5 bases). The CDR3 extends over 16 amino acids. CDR1 and CDR2 from the germline V gene are MDHEN and SYDVKM. V lost 10 bases and J lost 0, with 16 bases in between. The DNA for the CDR3 is TGTGCCACCACAGGTGGTCCCAGCTCTGGGGCCAACGTCCTGACTTTC. It translates to CATTGGPSSGANVLTF.

The chain combines TRBV18 with TRBJ2-1; weak D call: TRBD2 (5 bases). Germline V gives CDR1 KGHSH, CDR2 LQKENI. V was pared by 3 bases and J by 0 bases, with 12 bases between. The CDR3 runs to 16 residues. This CDR3 reads CASSPPLATSYNEQFF. The DNA of the CDR3 is TGTGCCAGCTCACCCCCCCTAGCTACCTCCTACAATGAGCAGTTCTTC.

The genes are TRBV7-2 and TRBJ1-2; 10 nucleotides line up with TRBD1. The CDR3 is made up of 14 amino acids. V shed 4 bases and J 4 bases; nucleotides not matched to a gene: 3. Germline V gene data show CDR1 as SGHTA and CDR2 as FQGNSA. CDR3 bases: TGTGCCAGCAGCTCCGACAGGGGGCCCTATGGCTACACCTTC. It codes for CASSSDRGPYGYTF.

The rearrangement uses TRBV27 and TRBJ2-3; tentative D call: TRBD2 (6 bases). CDR1 MNHEY and CDR2 SMNVEV come from the germline V gene (reference sequence). This CDR3 has 14 amino acids. V gave up 3 bases and J gave up 5 bases, with 12 bases separating them. The CDR3 DNA reads as TGTGCCAGCAGTTTCGGGCGGGGTGGAGATACGCAGTATTTT. Encoded protein: CASSFGRGGDTQYF.

Only a few counts were recorded for this clone. V gene TRBV13 combines with J gene TRBJ2-5; possibly TRBD2 for D (5 bases). The CDR3 covers 15 residues. CDR1 PRHDT and CDR2 FYEKMQ come from the germline V gene (reference sequence). V lost 3 bases, J lost 5 bases, and 16 bases lay in between. CDR3 nucleotide sequence: TGTGCCAGCAGCTTGTACAGCCGGGGTATCGAGACCCAGTACTTC. Its translation: CASSLYSRGIETQYF.

J is TRBJ1-6 and V is TRBV6-5, with a tentative D call TRBD1 (6 bases). Germline CDR1 is MNHEY and CDR2 is SVGAGI. Between the trimmed V and J ends, which lost 6 bases and 2 bases, there was a span of 11 bases. This CDR3 region has 15 residues. The CDR3 nucleotides read TGTGCCAGCAGCTTCCGGGACACCTATAATTCACCCCTCCACTTT. As protein: CASSFRDTYNSPLHF.

The chain has TRBV25-1 and TRBJ2-3, with 9 bases aligning to TRBD1. The CDR3 has 15 residues. V shed 3 bases, J shed 3 bases, and the junction held 4 bases outside the gene matches. The V gene's germline CDR1 is MGHDK and CDR2 SYGVNS. The CDR3, as DNA: TGTGCCAGCAGTGAGGGGACAGGGCGGACAGATACGCAGTATTTT. It yields the protein CASSEGTGRTDTQYF.

This chain connects TRBV7-3 to TRBJ2-7, with D possibly TRBD1 on 6 matching bases. This CDR3 comprises 15 residues. Germline CDR1 is SGHTA and CDR2 is FQGTGA. V was pared by 3 bases and J by 0 bases, with 12 bases between. As DNA, the CDR3 is TGTGCCAGCAGCTTGGGGGCAGGGAGCTCCTACGAGCAGTACTTC. Translated, it gives CASSLGAGSSYEQYF.

This clone turned up a few times. The chain links TRBV4-1 to TRBJ1-2; TRBD1 agrees at 11 bases. Trimming cost V 3 bases and J 3 bases; bases outside gene matches: 6. Germline lookup yields CDR1 MGHRA and CDR2 YSYEKL. The CDR3 contains 16 residues. The CDR3: CASSQGQGGFDYGYTF. The CDR3 nucleotides are TGCGCCAGCAGCCAGGGACAGGGGGGTTTTGACTATGGCTACACCTTC.

The chain uses TRBV29-1 and TRBJ1-3, with a weak D call TRBD1 (5 bases). CDR1 is SQVTM, CDR2 ANQGSEA, per germline. V was clipped by 5 bases and J by 0 bases, with 11 bases between them. The CDR3 runs 14 residues. CDR3 nucleotide sequence: TGCAGCGTTTATGGGGGGACCTCTGGAAACACCATATATTTT. Protein sequence: CSVYGGTSGNTIYF.

The chain uses TRBV30 and TRBJ1-6; D call uncertain. V lost 0 bases and J lost 7, with 13 bases in between. The CDR3 is 15 residues long. Germline V lookup: CDR1 GTSNPN, CDR2 SVGIG (reference sequence). CDR3 in DNA: TGTGCCTGGAGTGTACGCCCGGAGGCAAATTCACCCCTCCACTTT. It codes for CAWSVRPEANSPLHF. The complete variable domain, with remaining parts taken from reference TRBV30 and TRBJ1-6, reads SQTIHQWPATLVQPVGSPLSLECTVEGTSNPNLYWYRQAAGRGLQLLFYSVGIGQISSEVPQNLSASRPQDRQFILSSKKLLLSDSGFYLCAWSVRPEANSPLHFGNGTRLTVT.

The genes are TRBV30 and TRBJ2-7, with D perhaps TRBD1 (6 bases). Germline loops: CDR1 GTSNPN, CDR2 SVGIG (reference sequence). V was pared by 3 bases and J by 4 bases, with 10 bases between. CDR3 length: 12 amino acids. CDR3 sequence: CAWSPGVYEQYF. DNA for the CDR3: TGTGCCTGGAGCCCAGGGGTATACGAGCAGTACTTC.